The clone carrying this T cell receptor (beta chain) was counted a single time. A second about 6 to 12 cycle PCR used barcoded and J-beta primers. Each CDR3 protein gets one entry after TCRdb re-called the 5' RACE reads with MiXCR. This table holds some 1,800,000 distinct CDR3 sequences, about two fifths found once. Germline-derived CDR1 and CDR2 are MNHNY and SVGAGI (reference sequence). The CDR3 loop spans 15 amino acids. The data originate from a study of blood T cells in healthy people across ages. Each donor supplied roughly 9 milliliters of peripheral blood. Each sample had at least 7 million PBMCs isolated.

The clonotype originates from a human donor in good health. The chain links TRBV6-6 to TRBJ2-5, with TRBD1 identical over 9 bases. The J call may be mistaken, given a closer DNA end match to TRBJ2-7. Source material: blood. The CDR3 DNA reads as TGTGCCAGCAGTTACTCCGGGACAGGGCAGTACGAGCAGTACTTC. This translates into CASSYSGTGQYEQYF.